The clone carrying this T cell receptor (beta chain) was detected many times. Its antigen is undetermined. The investigators amplified TCR beta CDR3 regions from RNA transcripts. HTBI primers were the set used in a first-round RT-PCR of the TCR CDR3. TCRdb independently ran MiXCR on the multiplex PCR reads; one entry per CDR3 protein. In the table there are more than 300,000 distinct CDR3 sequences, approximately 17% of which are singletons. This sample stems from a study of T cells in Graves' hyperthyroidism and ophthalmopathy. For the diagnoses, clinical symptoms, serum thyroxine and TRAb, thyroid ultrasound and orbital computed tomography were used. Germline V lookup: CDR1 LGHDT, CDR2 YNNKEL (reference sequence). V gave up 4 bases and J gave up 1 base, with 10 bases separating them. This CDR3 is built from 14 residues. Study outcomes and limitations: A median around 6.4 months before onset, the model predicted ophthalmopathy.

The chain combines TRBV3-1 with TRBJ1-1; D uncertain. The sequence derives from a young man with Graves' ophthalmopathy. The specimen was blood. In DNA form, the CDR3 reads TGTGCCAGCAGCCCTCAATGGGGGAACACTGAAGCTTTCTTT. Amino acids: CASSPQWGNTEAFF.